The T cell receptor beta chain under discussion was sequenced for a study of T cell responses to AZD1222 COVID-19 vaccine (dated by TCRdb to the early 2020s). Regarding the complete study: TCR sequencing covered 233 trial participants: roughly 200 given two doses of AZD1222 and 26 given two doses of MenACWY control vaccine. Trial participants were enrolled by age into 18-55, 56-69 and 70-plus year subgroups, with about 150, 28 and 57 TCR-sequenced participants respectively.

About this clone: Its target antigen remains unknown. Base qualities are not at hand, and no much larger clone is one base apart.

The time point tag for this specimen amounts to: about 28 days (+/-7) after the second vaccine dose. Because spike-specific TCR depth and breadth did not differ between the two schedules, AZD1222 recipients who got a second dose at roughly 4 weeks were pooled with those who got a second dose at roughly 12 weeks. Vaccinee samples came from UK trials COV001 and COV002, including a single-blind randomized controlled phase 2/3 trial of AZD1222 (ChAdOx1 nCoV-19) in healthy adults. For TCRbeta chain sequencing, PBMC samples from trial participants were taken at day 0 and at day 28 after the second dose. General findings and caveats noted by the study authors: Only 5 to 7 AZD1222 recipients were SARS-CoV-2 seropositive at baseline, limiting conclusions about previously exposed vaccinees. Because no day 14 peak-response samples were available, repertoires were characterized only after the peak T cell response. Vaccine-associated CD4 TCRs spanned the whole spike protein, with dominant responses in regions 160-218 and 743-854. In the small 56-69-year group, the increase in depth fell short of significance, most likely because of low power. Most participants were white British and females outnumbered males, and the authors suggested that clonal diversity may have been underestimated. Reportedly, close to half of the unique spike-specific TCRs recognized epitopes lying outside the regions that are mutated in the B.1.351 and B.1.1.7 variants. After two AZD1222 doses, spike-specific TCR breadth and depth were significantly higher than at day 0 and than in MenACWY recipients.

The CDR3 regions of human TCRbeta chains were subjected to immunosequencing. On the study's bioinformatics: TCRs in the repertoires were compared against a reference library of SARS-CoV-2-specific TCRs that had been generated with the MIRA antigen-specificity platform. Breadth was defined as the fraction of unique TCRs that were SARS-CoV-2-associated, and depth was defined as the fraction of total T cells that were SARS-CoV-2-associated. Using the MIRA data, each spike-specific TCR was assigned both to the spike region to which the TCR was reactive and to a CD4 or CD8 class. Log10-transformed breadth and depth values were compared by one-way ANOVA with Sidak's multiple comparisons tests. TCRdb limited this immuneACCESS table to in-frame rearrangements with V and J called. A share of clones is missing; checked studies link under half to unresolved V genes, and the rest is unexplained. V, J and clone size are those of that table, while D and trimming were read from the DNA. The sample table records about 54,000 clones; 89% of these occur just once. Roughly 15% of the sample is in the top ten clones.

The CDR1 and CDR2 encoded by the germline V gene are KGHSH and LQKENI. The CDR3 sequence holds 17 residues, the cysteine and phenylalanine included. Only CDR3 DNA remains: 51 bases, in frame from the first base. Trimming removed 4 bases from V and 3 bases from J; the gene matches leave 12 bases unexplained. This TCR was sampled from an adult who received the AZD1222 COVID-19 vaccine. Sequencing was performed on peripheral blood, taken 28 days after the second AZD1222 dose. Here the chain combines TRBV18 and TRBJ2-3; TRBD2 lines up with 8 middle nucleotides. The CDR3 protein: CASSRPGSAGGTDTQYF. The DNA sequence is TGTGCCAGCTCACGACCGGGCAGCGCGGGGGGAACAGATACGCAGTATTTT. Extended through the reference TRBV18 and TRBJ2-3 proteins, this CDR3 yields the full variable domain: NAGVMQNPRHLVRRRGQEARLRCSPMKGHSHVYWYRQLPEEGLKFMVYLQKENIIDESGMPKERFSAEFPKEGPSILRIQQVVRGDSAAYFCASSRPGSAGGTDTQYFGPGTRLTVL.